Each of the 10 T cell receptor beta chains below was sequenced from the same sample in a study of post-analysis software for immune sequencing data. Study-level points and caveats: Relative to controls, patients had five TRBV segments at higher frequency, with TRBV5-6, TRBV5-1 and TRBV20-1 among these.

Unique molecular identifiers tagged the TCR beta cDNA libraries. Each CDR3 protein gets one entry after TCRdb re-called the PCR reads with MiXCR. The sample has about 200,000 distinct CDR3 sequences; 25% to 30% are singletons. Their antigens are not known. The sample comprised blood. The receptors here all came from a girl aged 2 to 17 with multiple sclerosis.

This chain uses TRBV20-1 with TRBJ1-5; D gene ambiguous. Germline V CDR1 and CDR2: DFQATT, SNEGSKA (reference sequence). The V end lost 3 bases, the J end lost 1 base, and 16 bases lay between the germline ends. This CDR3 region has 16 residues. CDR3 in amino acids: CSARKRPSLSNQPQHF. The CDR3 nucleotides read TGCAGTGCTAGGAAGAGGCCGTCATTAAGCAATCAGCCCCAGCATTTT.

This clonotype was counted many times. The chain combines TRBV12-3 or TRBV12-4 with TRBJ2-4; the D is unclear. The CDR3 extends over 12 amino acids. Trimming removed 2 bases at V and 5 bases at J, with 4 bases between. CDR3: CASSLMENIQYF. CDR3 bases: TGTGCCAGCAGTTTAATGGAAAACATTCAGTACTTC.

The chain uses TRBV20-1 and TRBJ2-2; no clear D. Trimming took off 6 bases at V and 0 bases at J, with 11 bases between the two ends. Per the germline V gene, CDR1 is DFQATT and CDR2 is SNEGSKA (reference sequence). CDR3 size: 14 residues. The CDR3 is CSALTTTNTGELFF. The CDR3 nucleotides read TGCAGTGCCTTAACCACAACGAACACCGGGGAGCTGTTTTTT.

This clonotype showed up many times. This chain uses TRBV2 with TRBJ1-2; D is undetermined. The germline CDR1 and CDR2 sequences are SNHLY and FYNNEI. The CDR3 is made up of 11 amino acids. The germline V and J ends were trimmed by 5 bases and 4 bases, with 5 bases remaining between them. CDR3 protein: CASSQSYGYTF. The DNA for the CDR3 is TGTGCCAGCAGTCAATCCTATGGCTACACCTTC.

This clonotype has a count of ten or more. The CDR3 nucleotides are TGTGCCAGCAGCCAGGGGCTCGAGCAGTACTTC. Its translation is CASSQGLEQYF. The V call is TRBV3-1, the J call TRBJ2-4; D might be TRBD1 (5 bases). The J call may be faulty, since TRBJ2-7 better matches the DNA end. The CDR3 extends over 11 amino acids. CDR1 and CDR2 from the germline V gene are LGHDT and YNNKEL (reference sequence).

The chain combines TRBV6-4 with TRBJ2-3, with D unresolved. Germline values: CDR1 MRHNA, CDR2 SNTAGT. This CDR3 contains 13 residues. V was pared by 4 bases and J by 1 base, with 6 bases between. Here the CDR3 reads CASSVRGTDTQYF. CDR3 DNA sequence: TGTGCCAGCAGTGTTCGGGGCACAGATACGCAGTATTTT.

This chain connects TRBV18 to TRBJ2-1; 7 bases are a match to TRBD2. The J call is doubtful: the DNA matches TRBJ2-7 better. Germline CDR1 KGHSH, CDR2 LQKENI. This CDR3 region has 15 residues. DNA for the CDR3: TGTGCCAGCTCACCCGGGAGGAGGTCCTACAATGAGCAGTACTTC. Its translation: CASSPGRRSYNEQYF.

Of note for this clonotype: This may arise from a read error, as a much more abundant clone is one base away. V gene TRBV20-1 combines with J gene TRBJ1-2; D gene unclear. The CDR3 runs 11 residues. The V gene's germline CDR1 is DFQATT and CDR2 SNEGSKA (reference sequence). The CDR3 DNA sequence: TGCAGTCCACTGGGGAACTATGGCCACACCTTC. It specifies CSPLGNYGHTF.

This clonotype was counted a few times. The V and J genes are TRBV27 and TRBJ2-1, with TRBD1 as a possible D gene (5 bases). V dropped 0 bases and J dropped 3 bases, with 9 bases sitting between them. The CDR3 extends over 15 amino acids. The V gene's germline CDR1 is MNHEY and CDR2 SMNVEV (reference sequence). DNA of the CDR3: TGTGCCAGCAGTTTATCGGCAGGGAACTACAATGAGCAGTTCTTC. Protein product: CASSLSAGNYNEQFF.

This clonotype was detected a few times. A much larger clonotype is one base distant, so this may be a read error. V usage is TRBV20-1 and J usage is TRBJ2-7; 11 bases are shared with TRBD2. The CDR3 covers 14 residues. With V trimmed by 5 bases and J by 2 bases, 5 bases remained unmatched. Germline V gene sequence: CDR1 DFQATT, CDR2 SNEGSKA (reference sequence). This CDR3 reads CSAGTSGSTYEQYF. CDR3 nucleotides: TGCAGTGCTGGGACTAGCGGATCTACCTACGAGCAGTACTTC.